This paragraph covers one T cell receptor beta chain sequence. What it binds is not known. These data come from a study of CD8+ T cells in alopecia areata. Treatment specified: oral pan-JAK inhibitor, 5-10 mg twice daily. Once RNA had been extracted, it was reverse transcribed into cDNA to act as the sequencing template. TCRdb's table, derived via immunoSEQ multiplex PCR, lists solely in-frame clones and lacks some. This table has about 210,000 clones, just over 65% appearing once. Study results and caveats: Scalp and blood samples kept many expanded lesional clones throughout tofacitinib. Mouse data revealed clearer TCR sharing than patient data did, a gap possibly tied to HLA.

This CDR3 has 13 residues. Trimming shortened V by 3 bases and J by 5 bases, and 10 bases separated the two germline ends. Germline V gene lookup returns CDR1 SGHAT and CDR2 FQNNGV. Sequencing was performed on CD4+ T cells sorted from blood, taken at week 44, from a patient treated with tofacitinib. This clonotype was sampled from a human donor with alopecia areata. The V call is TRBV11-2, the J call TRBJ2-5; D perhaps matches TRBD1 (5 bases). As DNA, the CDR3 is TGTGCCAGCAGCTTGGGGCAGTCGGAGACCCAGTACTTC. Protein sequence: CASSLGQSETQYF.